The 30 T cell receptor beta chains given below trace back to one sample, sequenced in a study of blood T cell repertoires in COVID-19. Using immunoSEQ multiplex PCR, the repertoire was profiled, and TCRdb retains in-frame clones only, with some absent. In the table there are more than 85,000 clones, less than 90% of which are singletons. Material: peripheral blood. These TCRs come from a man aged 50 to 59 with acute or convalescent COVID-19.

On this clone itself: Other DNA sequences in this specimen translate into the identical CDR3. The genes are TRBV19 and TRBJ2-7, with TRBD2 matching 9 bases. The CDR3 length is 14 residues. Germline loops: CDR1 LNHDA, CDR2 SQIVND (reference sequence). The trim removed 3 bases at V and 1 base at J, leaving 1 base unmatched. The CDR3 protein is CASSMTSGSYEQYF. In nucleotides, the CDR3 is TGTGCCAGTAGTATGACTAGCGGTTCCTACGAGCAGTACTTC.

This sequence joins TRBV10-2 and TRBJ1-5; 7 bases are shared with TRBD1. The V gene end was trimmed by 2 bases and the J gene end by 0 bases; junction bases not matched to a gene: 16. This CDR3 region has 20 residues. The V gene's germline CDR1 is WSHSY and CDR2 SAAADI. CDR3 coding DNA: TGCGCCAGCAGTGAGGTCTCGACCGGGACAGAGATTTATAGCAATCAGCCCCAGCATTTT. This codes for CASSEVSTGTEIYSNQPQHF.

The chain has TRBV28 and TRBJ2-1; TRBD2 matches 14 bases. The CDR3 runs to 16 residues. J was trimmed by 8 bases and V by 5 bases; bases with no gene match: 8. Germline V CDR1 and CDR2: MDHEN, SYDVKM. CDR3 DNA: TGTGCCAGCAGTCCTCACCCGGGACTAGCGGGAGATGAGCAGTTCTTC. Translating gives CASSPHPGLAGDEQFF.

The V call is TRBV18, the J call TRBJ1-5; 8 bases map to TRBD1. This CDR3 has 15 amino acids. J lost 7 bases, V lost 6 bases, and 11 bases had no gene match. Germline V gives CDR1 KGHSH, CDR2 LQKENI. CDR3 protein: CASSPGTGVYQPQHF. CDR3 nucleotide sequence: TGTGCCAGCTCCCCCGGGACAGGAGTATACCAGCCCCAGCATTTT.

This clone was counted between two and nine times. This sequence joins TRBV12-3 or TRBV12-4 and TRBJ1-5, with D uncertain. This CDR3 spans 13 amino acids. Between the trimmed V and J ends, which lost 5 bases and 4 bases, there was a span of 9 bases. CDR3: CASSPVANQPQHF. The CDR3 nucleotides are TGTGCCAGCAGTCCAGTAGCTAATCAGCCCCAGCATTTT.

There are a few counts of this clone. The gene calls are TRBV25-1 and TRBJ2-7, with 8 nucleotides matching TRBD1. Trimming took 8 bases from V and 3 from J; bases not matched to a gene: 3. In germline, CDR1 is MGHDK, CDR2 SYGVNS. The CDR3 runs 12 residues. In nucleotides, the CDR3 is TGTGCCAGCCGGACAGGGTACTACGAGCAGTACTTC. Amino acids: CASRTGYYEQYF.

The chain links TRBV5-6 to TRBJ1-1; 9 bases are a match to TRBD1. Germline-derived CDR1 and CDR2 are SGHDT and YYEEEE. This CDR3 contains 15 residues. After removal of 0 bases from V and 4 bases from J, the junction contained 4 bases not matched to a gene. As DNA, the CDR3 is TGTGCCAGCAGCTTGGCGGGACAGGGACTCACTGAAGCTTTCTTT. Protein product: CASSLAGQGLTEAFF.

J is TRBJ2-1 and V is TRBV28; 15 bases fit TRBD2. The CDR3 has 16 residues. Losses at the gene ends were 5 bases for V and 9 bases for J; bases not matched to a gene: 8. The V gene's germline CDR1 is MDHEN and CDR2 SYDVKM. The CDR3 DNA reads TGTGCCAGCAGTCCGACCGGGACTAGCGGGAGGATTGAGCAGTTCTTC. Its translation: CASSPTGTSGRIEQFF.

The gene calls are TRBV27 and TRBJ1-2; D unclear. Trimming removed 0 bases from V and 4 bases from J, with 9 bases in between. Germline CDR1 MNHEY, CDR2 SMNVEV (reference sequence). The CDR3 is made up of 14 amino acids. The CDR3 nucleotides are TGTGCCAGCAGTTTATCTCCAGTCAGCTATGGCTACACCTTC. This codes for CASSLSPVSYGYTF.

This chain joins TRBV24-1 and TRBJ2-1, with TRBD2 identical over 7 bases. CDR3 length equals 14 residues. The V gene's germline CDR1 is KGHDR and CDR2 SFDVKD. V shed 4 bases, J shed 6 bases, and the junction held 5 bases outside the gene matches. CDR3 DNA sequence: TGTGCCACCAGTGACCTTACTAGCGCCAATGAGCAGTTCTTC. This sequence encodes CATSDLTSANEQFF.

This clone was detected once. This chain connects TRBV18 to TRBJ2-5, with D possibly matching TRBD1 (5 bases). The ends were cut back, 3 bases at V and 5 bases at J, with 13 bases in the middle. Germline lookup yields CDR1 KGHSH and CDR2 LQKENI. This CDR3 has 14 amino acids. The CDR3 protein is CASSPSTGRETQYF. The CDR3 coding sequence is TGTGCCAGCTCACCCTCCACAGGTCGGGAGACCCAGTACTTC.

V usage is TRBV20-1 and J usage is TRBJ2-1; D perhaps matches TRBD2 (7 bases). The germline V and J ends were trimmed by 4 bases and 16 bases, with 17 bases remaining between them. The CDR3 loop spans 11 amino acids. CDR1 is DFQATT, CDR2 SNEGSKA, per germline (reference sequence). CDR3 nucleotide sequence: TGCAGTGCTAAGGGAGTGGGGGGGCTTTTCTTC. Translation gives CSAKGVGGLFF.

This clone showed up just once. The chain carries TRBV14 and TRBJ2-3; D may be TRBD2 (6 bases). The V gene's germline CDR1 is SGHDN and CDR2 FVKESK. This CDR3 spans 15 amino acids. The V end was cut by 3 bases, the J end by 5 bases, with 15 bases between. CDR3 coding DNA: TGTGCCAGCAGCCAGGAGGGTGGCAGTCGAGATACGCAGTATTTT. Translated, it gives CASSQEGGSRDTQYF.

V is TRBV11-2 and J is TRBJ2-1; 7 nucleotides align to TRBD1. Germline values: CDR1 SGHAT, CDR2 FQNNGV. The length of the CDR3 is 17 residues. The V gene end was trimmed by 2 bases and the J gene end by 9 bases; junction bases not matched to a gene: 16. CDR3 coding DNA: TGTGCCAGCAGCTTAACGACCAACCGGGCAGGGGGAATTGAGCAGTTCTTC. Its translation: CASSLTTNRAGGIEQFF.

The genes are TRBV19 and TRBJ1-3; possibly TRBD1 for D (6 bases). Looked up from germline, CDR1 is LNHDA and CDR2 is SQIVND (reference sequence). The length of the CDR3 is 14 residues. The ends were cut back, 2 bases at V and 4 bases at J, with 9 bases in the middle. The CDR3 bases are TGTGCCAGTAGTATACGGGGGGCCGGAAACACCATATATTTT. Residues: CASSIRGAGNTIYF.

The chain is built from TRBV6-1 and TRBJ2-1; D perhaps matches TRBD1 (5 bases). The germline V gene has CDR1 MNHNS and CDR2 SASEGT. Trimming took off 0 bases at V and 3 bases at J, with 9 bases between the two ends. The CDR3 is 15 amino acids. The CDR3 region has the DNA TGTGCCAGCAGTGAAGCAATAGGGGACTACAATGAGCAGTTCTTC. Translated: CASSEAIGDYNEQFF.

V gene TRBV18 combines with J gene TRBJ2-5; 7 bases match TRBD1. J gave up 1 base and V 4 bases, and 3 bases lay outside the gene matches. Germline lookup yields CDR1 KGHSH and CDR2 LQKENI. The CDR3 has 14 amino acids. DNA for the CDR3: TGTGCCAGCTCACGTGGGACAGCCCAAGAGACCCAGTACTTC. This gives the protein CASSRGTAQETQYF.

The chain joins TRBV10-3 to TRBJ2-7; 7 nucleotides agree with TRBD1. With 8 bases clipped from V and 0 bases from J, the junction kept 7 bases outside the gene matches. From germline, CDR1 is ENHRY and CDR2 SYGVKD. The length of the CDR3 is 14 residues. The CDR3 sequence is CAILDRDDSYEQYF. DNA for the CDR3: TGTGCCATCCTCGACAGGGACGACTCCTACGAGCAGTACTTC.

This sequence joins TRBV18 and TRBJ1-5; 8 bases map to TRBD1. The CDR3 runs to 14 residues. Germline V gives CDR1 KGHSH, CDR2 LQKENI. V shed 0 bases and J 6 bases; nucleotides not matched to a gene: 1. The CDR3: CASSPPDRVQPQHF. Written as DNA, the CDR3 is TGTGCCAGCTCACCACCGGACAGGGTTCAGCCCCAGCATTTT. The full variable domain, in which reference TRBV18 and TRBJ1-5 provide the parts outside the CDR3, is NAGVMQNPRHLVRRRGQEARLRCSPMKGHSHVYWYRQLPEEGLKFMVYLQKENIIDESGMPKERFSAEFPKEGPSILRIQQVVRGDSAAYFCASSPPDRVQPQHFGDGTRLSIL.

The chain uses TRBV5-1 and TRBJ1-4; weak D call: TRBD1 (6 bases). The germline V and J ends were trimmed by 4 bases and 7 bases, with 20 bases remaining between them. Germline loops: CDR1 SGHRS, CDR2 YFSETQ. The CDR3 covers 16 residues. DNA of the CDR3: TGCGCCAGCAGCCTTAGTGGTCAGGGGCAGGGTGAAAAACTGTTTTTT. It is translated as CASSLSGQGQGEKLFF.

This clone appeared once. J is TRBJ1-2 and V is TRBV7-9; D gene ambiguous. Per germline, CDR1 SEHNR and CDR2 FQNEAQ (reference sequence). The CDR3 runs to 15 residues. V lost 1 base and J 4 bases, leaving 13 bases between the germline ends. The CDR3 loop is CASSLVSGGFYGYTF. The CDR3 DNA is TGTGCCAGCAGCTTAGTTTCAGGCGGGTTCTATGGCTACACCTTC.

The V call is TRBV6-5, the J call TRBJ2-2; 7 nucleotides line up with TRBD2. The junction had 8 bases not matched to a gene; V was cut back by 7 bases and J by 3 bases. CDR3 length: 15 residues. In germline, CDR1 is MNHEY, CDR2 SVGAGI. As DNA, the CDR3 is TGTGCCAGCAACCTACTAGCGTCGGACACCGGGGAGCTGTTTTTT. Protein sequence: CASNLLASDTGELFF.

The chain has TRBV6-5 and TRBJ1-2, with a weak D call TRBD1 (5 bases). V lost 6 bases to trimming and J lost 10 bases, with 15 bases between them. Germline V gene sequence: CDR1 MNHEY, CDR2 SVGAGI. The CDR3 spans 12 residues. The DNA for the CDR3 is TGTGCCAGCAGGGGCAGGGCGAGTGCCTACACCTTC. This translates into CASRGRASAYTF.

This clone was picked up one time. The chain combines TRBV3-1 (or the pseudogene TRBV3-2) with TRBJ2-3, with 8 bases that match TRBD2. Germline CDR1 LGHDT, CDR2 YNNKEL (reference sequence). J lost 4 bases, V lost 0 bases, and 6 bases had no gene match. This CDR3 has 16 amino acids. The CDR3 loop reads CASSQDYSGSPDTQYF. The CDR3 DNA reads TGTGCCAGCAGCCAAGATTACAGCGGGAGCCCAGATACGCAGTATTTT.

The chain links TRBV7-8 to TRBJ1-1, with D possibly TRBD1 on 5 matching bases. V lost 1 base and J 7 bases, leaving 7 bases between the germline ends. The CDR3 contains 12 residues. Germline assignment: CDR1 SGHVS and CDR2 FQNEAQ. The CDR3, as DNA: TGTGCCAGCAGCTTAGGGGACTATGAAGCTTTCTTT. Encoded protein: CASSLGDYEAFF.

The chain is built from TRBV7-9 and TRBJ1-1; no definite D call. V was pared by 1 base and J by 7 bases, with 10 bases between. CDR3 length: 13 residues. CDR1 and CDR2 (germline): SEHNR, FQNEAQ (reference sequence). The CDR3 nucleotides read TGTGCCAGCAGCTTAGGTAAATTGTTTGAAGCTTTCTTT. Encoded protein: CASSLGKLFEAFF.

This clone was counted a single time. The chain employs TRBV27 and TRBJ2-7; D perhaps matches TRBD1 (6 bases). Trimming stripped 0 bases from V and 3 bases from J, with 12 bases between. CDR3 size: 15 residues. Germline V gene sequence: CDR1 MNHEY, CDR2 SMNVEV (reference sequence). The CDR3 bases are TGTGCCAGCAGTTTATCGGCCCGGACAGACTACGAGCAGTACTTC. Protein: CASSLSARTDYEQYF.

V gene TRBV4-1 combines with J gene TRBJ1-5; D is undetermined. Germline CDR1 and CDR2: MGHRA and YSYEKL. The CDR3 sequence is 14 residues long. V was clipped by 1 base and J by 6 bases, with 10 bases between them. DNA of the CDR3: TGCGCCAGCAGCCAAGCCACGGGGTCTCAGCCCCAGCATTTT. Its translation is CASSQATGSQPQHF.

The chain combines TRBV19 with TRBJ2-6; D is perhaps TRBD2 (6 bases). The germline gives CDR1 LNHDA, CDR2 SQIVND (reference sequence). V was shortened by 10 bases and J by 2 bases, with 12 bases between the two germline ends. CDR3 length equals 14 residues. CDR3 in amino acids: CATSGTAGANVLTF. The CDR3 bases are TGTGCCACGTCAGGGACTGCTGGGGCCAACGTCCTGACTTTC. The full variable domain, completed using reference TRBV19 and TRBJ2-6, is DGGITQSPKYLFRKEGQNVTLSCEQNLNHDAMYWYRQDPGQGLRLIYYSQIVNDFQKGDIAEGYSVSREKKESFPLTVTSAQKNPTAFYLCATSGTAGANVLTFGAGSRLTVL.

This rearrangement joins TRBV19 to TRBJ1-5; 8 bases line up with TRBD1. V lost 5 bases, J lost 4 bases, and 7 bases stayed unmatched. This CDR3 has 15 residues. The germline V gene encodes CDR1 LNHDA and CDR2 SQIVND (reference sequence). This chain's CDR3 is CASSLQGGPNQPQHF. The CDR3 DNA is TGTGCCAGTAGTCTACAGGGGGGACCGAATCAGCCCCAGCATTTT.